These T cell receptor beta chains were read from a single sample in a study of cytomegalovirus exposure and HLA in healthy donors. The data were produced by immunoSEQ multiplex PCR, yet TCRdb's version contains in-frame clones alone and is incomplete. The sample carries some 130,000 clones, about 66% recorded once. The sequencing sample was made of PBMCs. All receptors come from a man aged 25-40 years in good health and CMV-seropositive. CDR3s include the opening cysteine and the closing phenylalanine or tryptophan. The D gene is left open where the match is weak. Only some rows state a clone size, as once, few, many or a class for expanded clones.

cdr3_length,v_call,j_call,clone_size,d_call,cdr3_aa,cdr3_nt
15,TRBV5-6,TRBJ2-3,few,TRBD2,CASSRTSGSADTQYF,TGTGCCAGCAGCCGGACTAGCGGGAGCGCAGATACGCAGTATTTT
16,TRBV19,TRBJ2-1,-,TRBD2,CASSSLTSGIDNEQFF,TGTGCCAGTAGTTCCCTCACTAGCGGGATCGACAATGAGCAGTTCTTC
17,TRBV4-1,TRBJ1-5,-,TRBD1,CASSQGRTGNGNQPQHF,TGCGCCAGCAGCCAGGGGAGGACAGGGAATGGCAATCAGCCCCAGCATTTT
15,TRBV4-2,TRBJ2-1,-,TRBD2,CASSHAGGGNNEQFF,TGTGCCAGCAGCCACGCGGGGGGCGGAAACAATGAGCAGTTCTTC
14,TRBV21-1,TRBJ2-5,-,-,CASSASDREETQYF,TGTGCCAGCAGCGCCTCGGACAGGGAAGAGACCCAGTACTTC
16,TRBV18,TRBJ2-5,-,-,CASSPRFGKGEETQYF,TGTGCCAGCTCACCAAGGTTCGGAAAAGGGGAAGAGACCCAGTACTTC
13,TRBV30,TRBJ1-5,few,-,CAWSIRGNQPQHF,TGTGCCTGGAGTATCCGGGGTAATCAGCCCCAGCATTTT
12,TRBV29-1,TRBJ2-1,few,-,CSVRGTVNEQFF,TGCAGCGTCAGGGGTACGGTCAATGAGCAGTTCTTC
15,TRBV6-5,TRBJ1-2,once,-,CASMGAMDRSLGYTF,TGTGCCAGCATGGGGGCGATGGACAGATCGCTTGGCTACACCTTC
13,TRBV27,TRBJ2-1,few,TRBD2,CASRLAGDNEQFF,TGTGCCAGCAGGCTAGCGGGTGACAATGAGCAGTTCTTC
17,TRBV5-1,TRBJ2-3,-,-,CASSLGVRRPVTDTQYF,TGCGCCAGCAGCTTGGGGGTCCGGAGACCCGTCACAGATACGCAGTATTTT
13,TRBV5-6,TRBJ1-2,-,-,CASSLGTNYGYTF,TGTGCCAGCAGCCTGGGGACAAACTATGGCTACACCTTC
16,TRBV5-4,TRBJ2-2,-,TRBD2,CASSLAGRGPTGELFF,TGTGCCAGCAGCTTGGCCGGGAGGGGCCCCACCGGGGAGCTGTTTTTT
13,TRBV15,TRBJ1-1,-,-,CATSPPQGLEAFF,TGTGCCACCAGCCCTCCTCAGGGTTTAGAAGCTTTCTTT
16,TRBV2,TRBJ2-2,-,-,CASSGGFGTTTGELFF,TGTGCCAGCAGTGGGGGATTCGGGACAACGACCGGGGAGCTGTTTTTT
14,TRBV4-3,TRBJ1-1,-,TRBD1,CASRGQGVWTEAFF,TGCGCCAGCAGGGGACAGGGGGTGTGGACTGAAGCTTTCTTT
14,TRBV5-4,TRBJ2-3,-,TRBD2,CASSPSGGPDTQYF,TGTGCCAGCAGCCCTTCGGGAGGGCCGGATACGCAGTATTTT
15,TRBV5-1,TRBJ2-1,-,TRBD1,CASSVGTDNYNEQFF,TGCGCCAGCAGCGTCGGGACAGACAACTACAATGAGCAGTTCTTC
17,TRBV5-1,TRBJ2-6,few,-,CASSLGLANSGANVLTF,TGCGCCAGCAGCTTGGGCCTAGCGAACTCTGGGGCCAACGTCCTGACTTTC
16,TRBV4-1,TRBJ2-7,-,TRBD2,CASSRQSGRIPYEQYF,TGCGCCAGCAGCCGCCAAAGCGGGAGGATACCCTACGAGCAGTACTTC
14,TRBV4-1,TRBJ1-1,-,TRBD1,CASSQDPTGRAAFF,TGCGCCAGCAGCCAAGATCCGACAGGGCGTGCGGCTTTCTTT
16,TRBV29-1,TRBJ2-1,-,-,CSVERVAGFSYNEQFF,TGCAGCGTTGAAAGGGTTGCGGGATTCTCCTACAATGAGCAGTTCTTC
14,TRBV10-3,TRBJ2-2,-,-,CAIKRDTNTGELFF,TGTGCCATCAAAAGAGACACGAACACCGGGGAGCTGTTTTTT
10,TRBV20-1,TRBJ1-2,-,TRBD1,CSASWDRVTF,TGCAGTGCTAGCTGGGACAGGGTGACCTTC
11,TRBV2,TRBJ2-7,-,TRBD2,CAGGGFYEQYF,TGTGCCGGGGGGGGGTTTTACGAGCAGTACTTC
13,TRBV7-9,TRBJ1-1,-,TRBD1,CASSSDRDTEAFF,TGTGCCAGCAGCTCCGACAGGGACACTGAAGCTTTCTTT
16,TRBV7-3,TRBJ2-3,-,TRBD2,CASSLSASGRTDTQYF,TGTGCCAGCAGCTTAAGTGCTAGCGGGCGCACAGATACGCAGTATTTT
15,TRBV28,TRBJ1-5,few,-,CASRGGQGWDQPQHF,TGTGCCAGCAGGGGCGGGCAAGGGTGGGATCAGCCCCAGCATTTT
12,TRBV30,TRBJ1-2,-,-,CAWSVRRGGYTF,TGTGCCTGGAGTGTACGCAGGGGTGGCTACACCTTC
11,TRBV20-1,TRBJ1-2,-,-,CSASSGNGYTF,TGCAGTGCTTCGTCCGGGAACGGCTACACCTTC
13,TRBV28,TRBJ1-2,-,-,CASGNRRVSGYTF,TGTGCCAGCGGAAACCGCAGGGTCAGCGGCTACACCTTC
13,TRBV6-6,TRBJ2-3,-,-,CASSPSGTDTQYF,TGTGCCAGCAGTCCTAGCGGCACAGATACGCAGTATTTT
18,TRBV7-9,TRBJ2-4,few,TRBD2,CASSSPRDTGLADHIQYF,TGTGCCAGCAGCTCACCAAGAGACACGGGACTAGCAGATCACATTCAGTACTTC
14,TRBV5-1,TRBJ2-3,-,-,CASSPWGAKDTQYF,TGCGCCAGCAGCCCCTGGGGAGCGAAGGATACGCAGTATTTT
15,TRBV9,TRBJ2-1,-,-,CASSVGPSGVGEQFF,TGTGCCAGCAGCGTAGGGCCCTCCGGGGTGGGGGAGCAGTTCTTC
14,TRBV6-1,TRBJ1-2,once,TRBD1,CASSESWDRGSYTF,TGTGCCAGCAGTGAGTCCTGGGACAGGGGTAGCTACACCTTC
14,TRBV7-3,TRBJ2-7,once,TRBD1,CASSTTGTPYEQYF,TGTGCCAGCAGCACGACAGGGACCCCCTACGAGCAGTACTTC
15,TRBV18,TRBJ1-2,few,-,CASSPPAGQTYGYTF,TGTGCCAGCTCACCACCGGCTGGACAGACCTATGGCTACACCTTC
17,TRBV12-5,TRBJ2-5,-,TRBD2,CASGGGYSGIYQETQYF,TGTGCTAGTGGTGGGGGGTATAGCGGGATCTACCAAGAGACCCAGTACTTC
14,TRBV5-1,TRBJ2-7,-,TRBD1,CASSNDRGSYEQYF,TGCGCCAGCAGCAATGACAGGGGCTCCTACGAGCAGTACTTC
13,TRBV6-1,TRBJ2-1,-,-,CASDPTRYNEQFF,TGTGCCAGCGACCCCACTAGATACAATGAGCAGTTCTTC
16,TRBV5-4,TRBJ2-2,-,TRBD2,CASSSRTSGRPGELFF,TGTGCCAGCAGCTCTAGGACTAGCGGGAGGCCCGGGGAGCTGTTTTTT
15,TRBV6-1,TRBJ1-1,-,-,CASSDGTIMNTEAFF,TGTGCCAGCAGTGACGGGACAATCATGAACACTGAAGCTTTCTTT
16,TRBV15,TRBJ1-2,few,TRBD1,CATSRDRGTGSYGYTF,TGTGCCACCAGCAGAGATCGGGGGACAGGGAGCTATGGCTACACCTTC
17,TRBV5-5,TRBJ2-2,few,TRBD2,CASENPPGLGGTGELFF,TGTGCCAGCGAGAATCCGCCGGGACTAGGGGGAACCGGGGAGCTGTTTTTT
15,TRBV18,TRBJ1-1,-,-,CASSPDPRGGSEAFF,TGTGCCAGCTCACCAGACCCTAGGGGTGGTTCTGAAGCTTTCTTT